Listed below are T cell receptor beta chains from one sample, sequenced in a study of blood T cell repertoires in COVID-19. Generated by immunoSEQ multiplex PCR, the TCRdb table keeps only in-frame clones and is missing some. The sample lists roughly 290,000 clones, around 88% occurring once. The sample comprised peripheral blood. These receptors were taken from a man between 25 and 39 years old with acute or convalescent COVID-19. The CDR3 runs from the conserved cysteine through the conserved F or W. The order of the fields is clone size, V gene, J gene, D gene, CDR3 protein, CDR3 DNA. A D gene is named only where the DNA matches it firmly. The size of a clone is reported for some rows only, either as once, few or many, or as a class for expanded clones.

>.|TRBV6-5|TRBJ2-3|.
CASSYSSRGPTDTQYF
TGTGCCAGCAGTTACTCGAGCCGAGGGCCAACAGATACGCAGTATTTT
>.|TRBV19|TRBJ1-6|.
CASSTPPPGQGHSPLHF
TGTGCCAGTAGTACCCCTCCCCCAGGCCAGGGGCATTCACCCCTCCACTTT
>.|TRBV24-1|TRBJ2-2|TRBD1
CATSDYTDRGTGELFF
TGTGCCACCAGTGATTACACGGACAGGGGAACCGGGGAGCTGTTTTTT
>.|TRBV18|TRBJ1-1|.
CASSPPGWKNTEAFF
TGTGCCAGCTCACCTCCGGGGTGGAAGAACACTGAAGCTTTCTTT
>few|TRBV19|TRBJ1-2|TRBD1
CASSKATGNYGYTF
TGTGCCAGTAGTAAGGCGACAGGGAACTATGGCTACACCTTC
>.|TRBV9|TRBJ1-5|.
CASSVDLGGNQPQHF
TGTGCCAGCAGCGTTGATTTGGGCGGCAATCAGCCCCAGCATTTT
>.|TRBV18|TRBJ1-1|TRBD1
CASSPRQGWAEAFF
TGTGCCAGCTCACCGCGACAGGGTTGGGCTGAAGCTTTCTTT
>.|TRBV28|TRBJ2-5|TRBD1
CASSPQGTGEKTQYF
TGTGCCAGCAGTCCCCAGGGGACAGGGGAAAAGACCCAGTACTTC
>.|TRBV30|TRBJ1-1|.
CAWSRQANTEAFF
TGTGCCTGGAGTAGACAGGCTAACACTGAAGCTTTCTTT
>.|TRBV11-2|TRBJ2-5|.
CASSSLSPQYF
TGTGCCAGCAGCTCCCTTTCCCCCCAGTACTTC
>.|TRBV30|TRBJ1-1|.
CAWSVMEGEAFF
TGTGCCTGGAGTGTAATGGAGGGTGAAGCTTTCTTT
>.|TRBV5-1|TRBJ2-2|TRBD2
CASSRVAGVGTGELFF
TGCGCCAGCAGCCGGGTAGCGGGGGTCGGCACCGGGGAGCTGTTTTTT
>.|TRBV6-4|TRBJ2-3|TRBD1
CASSASGTGSDTQYF
TGTGCCAGCAGCGCTTCCGGGACAGGGTCAGATACGCAGTATTTT
>.|TRBV5-5|TRBJ2-3|TRBD1
CASSEEHRGHTDTQYF
TGTGCCAGCAGCGAAGAACACAGGGGACACACAGATACGCAGTATTTT
>.|TRBV28|TRBJ2-1|.
CASSLSAAEQFF
TGTGCCAGCAGTTTATCAGCGGCTGAGCAGTTCTTC
>.|TRBV28|TRBJ2-2|.
CASFRGTGELFF
TGTGCCAGCTTCCGGGGGACCGGGGAGCTGTTTTTT
>.|TRBV5-1|TRBJ1-5|.
CASSLDLNQPQHF
TGCGCCAGCAGCTTGGATCTGAATCAGCCCCAGCATTTT
>.|TRBV19|TRBJ1-3|.
CASSPAAPGNTIYF
TGTGCCAGTAGTCCGGCGGCCCCAGGAAACACCATATATTTT
>.|TRBV5-8|TRBJ2-1|TRBD1
CASSLFTGQGINEQFF
TGTGCCAGCAGCTTGTTTACGGGACAGGGCATCAATGAGCAGTTCTTC
>.|TRBV28|TRBJ1-3|TRBD1
CASSSRDRGLSIYF
TGTGCCAGCAGTTCCCGGGACAGGGGGCTCTCCATATATTTT
>.|TRBV24-1|TRBJ2-2|.
CATSAIGGRELFF
TGTGCCACCAGTGCGATCGGGGGAAGGGAGCTGTTTTTT
>.|TRBV2|TRBJ2-1|TRBD1
CASGNDRGPSYNEQFF
TGTGCCAGCGGGAACGACAGGGGCCCTTCCTACAATGAGCAGTTCTTC
>once|TRBV2|TRBJ2-7|TRBD2
CASLGLAGAREQYF
TGTGCCAGTTTGGGATTAGCGGGAGCTAGAGAGCAGTACTTC
>once|TRBV28|TRBJ2-3|TRBD1
CASSLPGLFLKPRDRNTDTQYF
TGTGCCAGCAGTTTACCCGGCTTGTTCCTAAAACCACGGGACAGAAACACAGATACGCAGTATTTT
>.|TRBV7-8|TRBJ2-7|.
CASSLGLPPIYEQYF
TGTGCCAGCAGCTTAGGTCTACCCCCTATATACGAGCAGTACTTC
>.|TRBV6-6|TRBJ1-4|.
CATIEVANEKLFF
TGTGCCACGATAGAGGTAGCCAATGAAAAACTGTTTTTT
>.|TRBV5-8|TRBJ1-2|.
CASSLSWGGGGYTF
TGTGCCAGCAGCTTGTCGTGGGGAGGAGGAGGCTACACCTTC
>.|TRBV28|TRBJ2-7|.
CASSFSPREQYF
TGTGCCAGCAGTTTTAGCCCCCGAGAGCAGTACTTC
>.|TRBV2|TRBJ2-7|TRBD1
CASSSGTGSYEQYF
TGTGCCAGCAGTTCCGGGACAGGCTCCTACGAGCAGTACTTC
>.|TRBV10-3|TRBJ1-5|TRBD1
CAISATGSRNQPQHF
TGTGCCATCAGTGCGACAGGGTCTCGCAATCAGCCCCAGCATTTT
>.|TRBV5-1|TRBJ1-4|.
CASSLPGPGEKLFF
TGCGCCAGCAGCTTGCCAGGGCCAGGGGAAAAACTGTTTTTT
>.|TRBV27|TRBJ2-3|.
CASSLDGDSTDTQYF
TGTGCCAGCAGTTTGGACGGGGATAGCACAGATACGCAGTATTTT
>.|TRBV28|TRBJ1-5|.
CATTSGPSGNQPQHF
TGTGCCACCACTAGTGGCCCCTCGGGGAATCAGCCCCAGCATTTT
>.|TRBV20-1|TRBJ1-5|.
CSATDRFHSNQPQHF
TGCAGTGCTACTGACAGATTCCATAGCAATCAGCCCCAGCATTTT
>few|TRBV5-8|TRBJ2-7|TRBD1
CASSFSGQGVYEQYF
TGTGCCAGCAGCTTTTCGGGACAGGGTGTCTACGAGCAGTACTTC
>.|TRBV11-1|TRBJ1-6|.
CASSLKRVDNSPLHF
TGTGCCAGCAGCTTAAAGAGGGTAGATAATTCACCCCTCCACTTT
>.|TRBV30|TRBJ1-5|.
CAWSGGFDGYSNQPQHF
TGTGCCTGGAGTGGAGGCTTTGACGGATATAGCAATCAGCCCCAGCATTTT
>.|TRBV11-2|TRBJ1-2|.
CASSSQFRDMGNYGYTF
TGTGCCAGCAGCAGCCAATTCCGGGACATGGGCAACTATGGCTACACCTTC
>.|TRBV2|TRBJ2-5|TRBD2
CASSIGLAETQYF
TGTGCCAGCAGTATCGGACTAGCCGAGACCCAGTACTTC
>.|TRBV19|TRBJ1-1|.
CASSIGLTMNTEAFF
TGTGCCAGTAGTATAGGCCTAACTATGAACACTGAAGCTTTCTTT
>.|TRBV7-7|TRBJ2-5|.
CASSTNPQETQYF
TGTGCTAGCAGCACAAACCCACAAGAGACCCAGTACTTC
>.|TRBV30|TRBJ1-2|.
CAWSLQGNYGYTF
TGTGCCTGGAGTCTACAGGGCAACTATGGCTACACCTTC
>.|TRBV7-2|TRBJ2-1|TRBD1
CASSFLGTGYNEQFF
TGTGCCAGCAGCTTCCTCGGGACAGGGTACAATGAGCAGTTCTTC
>.|TRBV6-5|TRBJ2-5|TRBD2
CASSYGGGNRETQYF
TGTGCCAGCAGTTACGGCGGGGGGAACCGGGAGACCCAGTACTTC
>few|TRBV6-5|TRBJ1-3|.
CASSYSTAHSGNTIYF
TGTGCCAGCAGTTACTCGACAGCTCACTCTGGAAACACCATATATTTT